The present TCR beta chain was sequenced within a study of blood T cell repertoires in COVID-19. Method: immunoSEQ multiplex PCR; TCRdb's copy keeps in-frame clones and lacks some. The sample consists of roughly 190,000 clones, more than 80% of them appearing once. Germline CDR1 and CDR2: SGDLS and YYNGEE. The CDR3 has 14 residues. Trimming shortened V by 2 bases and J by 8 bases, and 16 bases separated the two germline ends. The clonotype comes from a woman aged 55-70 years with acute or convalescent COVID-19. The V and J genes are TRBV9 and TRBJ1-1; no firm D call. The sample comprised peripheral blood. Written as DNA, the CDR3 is TGTGCCAGCAGCGTTTCGGGAATCTCATCCGAAGCTTTCTTT. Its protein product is CASSVSGISSEAFF.